Sequencing of this T cell receptor (beta chain) was carried out in a study of cytomegalovirus exposure and HLA in healthy donors. Findings and caveats of the study: Donors were assumed by presence/absence analyses to have roughly uniform sequencing depth. Later analysis placed DRB1 highest and HLA-C lowest in TCR association rates, which differed by HLA locus. Within an earlier analysis, most TCR beta V segments proved productive either about 87% or about 30% of the time. Donor immune exposure was known only as CMV serostatus.

A remark on this clone: Its antigen is still unknown.

The V and J ends lost 5 bases and 2 bases, in that order; junction bases with no gene match: 8. CDR1 MDHEN and CDR2 SYDVKM come from the germline V gene. This CDR3 is built from 15 residues. Vbeta (60) and Jbeta (13) primers were used in the PCR. This table comes from immunoSEQ multiplex PCR, and its TCRdb copy is limited to in-frame clones, with some not included. The data show roughly 110,000 clones, 60% to 85% seen once. This clonotype originated in a woman between 40 and 50 years old in good health and CMV-seropositive. This chain joins TRBV28 and TRBJ1-2; 7 bases map to TRBD1. The sequenced sample was PBMCs. CDR3 DNA: TGTGCCAGCAGTACCCGACAGGGATTCAACTATGGCTACACCTTC. It encodes CASSTRQGFNYGYTF.